This is a list of T cell receptor beta chains from one sample in a study of control samples from healthy donors and cancer patients. Repertoires were generated with immunoSEQ multiplex PCR, while TCRdb's copy carries only in-frame clones and drops some. There are 130,000 or so clones in the sample; 92% occur only once, and around 2.1% lies in the top ten. The sample consisted of blood. All receptors come from a woman aged 45-59 years in good health. Each CDR3 is given with its conserved first and last residue. The D gene is left open where the match is weak. The size field is filled for only some rows; it gives once, few, many or a size class.

CDR3aa: CASSLEPTSLREQFF
CDR3nt: TGCGCCAGCAGCTTGGAGCCCACTAGCCTCAGGGAGCAGTTCTTC
v_gene: TRBV5-1
j_gene: TRBJ2-1
abundance: NA
d_gene: NA
len: 15

CDR3aa: CASSLRVDSTYEQYF
CDR3nt: TGCGCCAGCAGCTTGCGGGTCGACTCAACCTACGAGCAGTACTTC
v_gene: TRBV5-1
j_gene: TRBJ2-7
abundance: NA
d_gene: NA
len: 15

CDR3aa: CSASRGQGGPQHF
CDR3nt: TGCAGTGCTAGTCGGGGGCAAGGGGGTCCCCAGCATTTT
v_gene: TRBV20-1
j_gene: TRBJ1-5
abundance: NA
d_gene: NA
len: 13

CDR3aa: CASSVVGEENEQFF
CDR3nt: TGTGCCAGCAGCGTAGTAGGTGAGGAGAATGAGCAGTTCTTC
v_gene: TRBV9
j_gene: TRBJ2-1
abundance: NA
d_gene: NA
len: 14

CDR3aa: CASSNERPPGGNTIYF
CDR3nt: TGTGCCAGTAGTAACGAGCGGCCACCGGGGGGAAACACCATATATTTT
v_gene: TRBV19
j_gene: TRBJ1-3
abundance: NA
d_gene: NA
len: 16

CDR3aa: CASSGGWNYGYTF
CDR3nt: TGTGCCAGCAGTGGAGGATGGAACTATGGCTACACCTTC
v_gene: TRBV25-1
j_gene: TRBJ1-2
abundance: NA
d_gene: NA
len: 13

CDR3aa: CASSIRLAGGQETQYF
CDR3nt: TGCGCCAGCAGCATAAGACTAGCGGGGGGTCAAGAGACCCAGTACTTC
v_gene: TRBV5-1
j_gene: TRBJ2-5
abundance: NA
d_gene: TRBD2
len: 16

CDR3aa: CASSLNSGGGGYTF
CDR3nt: TGTGCCAGCAGCTTAAATTCAGGGGGGGGTGGCTACACCTTC
v_gene: TRBV7-6
j_gene: TRBJ1-2
abundance: NA
d_gene: TRBD1
len: 14

CDR3aa: CASSLGGGENYGYTF
CDR3nt: TGTGCCAGCAGTCTGGGCGGAGGGGAAAACTATGGCTACACCTTC
v_gene: TRBV28
j_gene: TRBJ1-2
abundance: NA
d_gene: NA
len: 15

CDR3aa: CASSYRNTEAFF
CDR3nt: TGTGCCAGCAGTTACAGGAACACTGAAGCTTTCTTT
v_gene: TRBV28
j_gene: TRBJ1-1
abundance: NA
d_gene: NA
len: 12

CDR3aa: CASSDGVRQGAGETQYF
CDR3nt: TGTGCCAGCAGTGATGGGGTTAGGCAGGGGGCTGGAGAGACCCAGTACTTC
v_gene: TRBV6-1
j_gene: TRBJ2-5
abundance: once
d_gene: TRBD1
len: 17

CDR3aa: CASSIGNQETQYF
CDR3nt: TGTGCCAGCAGCATAGGGAACCAAGAGACCCAGTACTTC
v_gene: TRBV7-8
j_gene: TRBJ2-5
abundance: NA
d_gene: NA
len: 13

CDR3aa: CASSIGDTQYF
CDR3nt: TGTGCCAGTAGTATCGGAGATACGCAGTATTTT
v_gene: TRBV19
j_gene: TRBJ2-3
abundance: NA
d_gene: NA
len: 11

CDR3aa: CASSLPDTAEAFF
CDR3nt: TGTGCCAGCAGTTTACCAGACACTGCTGAAGCTTTCTTT
v_gene: TRBV12-3/TRBV12-4
j_gene: TRBJ1-1
abundance: NA
d_gene: NA
len: 13

CDR3aa: CASSLRVQSDEQYF
CDR3nt: TGTGCCAGCAGTTTACGGGTGCAGTCAGACGAGCAGTACTTC
v_gene: TRBV28
j_gene: TRBJ2-7
abundance: NA
d_gene: NA
len: 14

CDR3aa: CASLVRDSSSYEQYF
CDR3nt: TGTGCCAGCTTAGTCCGGGACTCCTCTTCCTACGAGCAGTACTTC
v_gene: TRBV2
j_gene: TRBJ2-7
abundance: once
d_gene: NA
len: 15

CDR3aa: CASSNRGTNEKLFF
CDR3nt: TGTGCCAGCAGTAACCGTGGGACTAATGAAAAACTGTTTTTT
v_gene: TRBV6-5
j_gene: TRBJ1-4
abundance: NA
d_gene: NA
len: 14

CDR3aa: CASSPATGTSGRNEQFF
CDR3nt: TGTGCCAGCAGCCCGGCAACCGGGACTAGCGGCCGAAATGAGCAGTTCTTC
v_gene: TRBV3-1/TRBV3-2
j_gene: TRBJ2-1
abundance: NA
d_gene: TRBD2
len: 17

CDR3aa: CASSIRQGGQPQHF
CDR3nt: TGTGCCAGTAGTATTCGACAGGGGGGTCAGCCCCAGCATTTT
v_gene: TRBV19
j_gene: TRBJ1-5
abundance: once
d_gene: TRBD1
len: 14

CDR3aa: CASSQGRSTDTQYF
CDR3nt: TGTGCCAGCAGCCAAGGACGGAGCACAGATACGCAGTATTTT
v_gene: TRBV3-1/TRBV3-2
j_gene: TRBJ2-3
abundance: once
d_gene: NA
len: 14

CDR3aa: CASSQGWNTEAFF
CDR3nt: TGTGCCAGCAGCCAGGGCTGGAACACTGAAGCTTTCTTT
v_gene: TRBV6-2/TRBV6-3
j_gene: TRBJ1-1
abundance: NA
d_gene: NA
len: 13

CDR3aa: CASSVTSGLVRANVLTF
CDR3nt: TGTGCCAGCAGCGTTACGTCCGGTCTGGTAAGGGCCAACGTCCTGACTTTC
v_gene: TRBV9
j_gene: TRBJ2-6
abundance: NA
d_gene: NA
len: 17

CDR3aa: CATSDQTSGGKDTQYF
CDR3nt: TGTGCCACCAGTGACCAGACTAGCGGGGGAAAAGATACGCAGTATTTT
v_gene: TRBV24-1
j_gene: TRBJ2-3
abundance: NA
d_gene: TRBD2
len: 16

CDR3aa: CASGRPSGEWTNEQYF
CDR3nt: TGTGCCAGCGGAAGGCCTAGCGGGGAATGGACTAACGAGCAGTACTTC
v_gene: TRBV11-2
j_gene: TRBJ2-7
abundance: NA
d_gene: TRBD2
len: 16

CDR3aa: CVSSLASGSYNEQFF
CDR3nt: TGCGTCAGCAGCTTGGCGAGCGGGAGCTACAATGAGCAGTTCTTC
v_gene: TRBV5-1
j_gene: TRBJ2-1
abundance: NA
d_gene: TRBD2
len: 15

CDR3aa: CASSLVRGQSGTEAFF
CDR3nt: TGTGCCAGCAGCTTGGTCCGGGGCCAGAGCGGGACTGAAGCTTTCTTT
v_gene: TRBV5-8
j_gene: TRBJ1-1
abundance: NA
d_gene: NA
len: 16

CDR3aa: CASRPKPGQGRTYEQYF
CDR3nt: TGTGCCAGCAGACCTAAGCCGGGACAGGGTAGGACTTACGAGCAGTACTTC
v_gene: TRBV7-9
j_gene: TRBJ2-7
abundance: NA
d_gene: TRBD1
len: 17

CDR3aa: CASSNPVAAGVETQYF
CDR3nt: TGTGCCAGCAGCAACCCAGTAGCGGCTGGGGTAGAGACCCAGTACTTC
v_gene: TRBV5-4
j_gene: TRBJ2-5
abundance: once
d_gene: NA
len: 16

CDR3aa: CASSPLHRGQNIQYF
CDR3nt: TGTGCCAGCAGCCCATTACACAGGGGGCAAAACATTCAGTACTTC
v_gene: TRBV3-1/TRBV3-2
j_gene: TRBJ2-4
abundance: NA
d_gene: TRBD1
len: 15

CDR3aa: CASSPQWQGTSSYNSPLHF
CDR3nt: TGTGCCAGCTCACCACAGTGGCAGGGGACGAGCTCCTATAATTCACCCCTCCACTTT
v_gene: TRBV18
j_gene: TRBJ1-6
abundance: NA
d_gene: NA
len: 19

CDR3aa: CASSTRLAGAYNEQFF
CDR3nt: TGTGCCAGCAGCACCCGACTAGCGGGGGCCTACAATGAGCAGTTCTTC
v_gene: TRBV9
j_gene: TRBJ2-1
abundance: NA
d_gene: TRBD2
len: 16

CDR3aa: CASSHKGGRWEKLFF
CDR3nt: TGTGCCAGCAGCCACAAGGGAGGGCGTTGGGAAAAACTGTTTTTT
v_gene: TRBV3-1/TRBV3-2
j_gene: TRBJ1-4
abundance: NA
d_gene: NA
len: 15

CDR3aa: CAITKDRVTFHGYTF
CDR3nt: TGTGCCATCACTAAGGACAGGGTAACGTTCCATGGCTACACCTTC
v_gene: TRBV10-3
j_gene: TRBJ1-2
abundance: once
d_gene: TRBD1
len: 15

CDR3aa: CASSLGGSETEAFF
CDR3nt: TGCGCCAGCAGCTTAGGGGGCTCGGAGACTGAAGCTTTCTTT
v_gene: TRBV5-1
j_gene: TRBJ1-1
abundance: NA
d_gene: TRBD1
len: 14

CDR3aa: CASSPLRQGERDTEAFF
CDR3nt: TGTGCCAGCTCACCACTTCGACAGGGCGAGCGGGACACTGAAGCTTTCTTT
v_gene: TRBV18
j_gene: TRBJ1-1
abundance: NA
d_gene: TRBD1
len: 17

CDR3aa: CASSLEWGQDTEAFF
CDR3nt: TGCGCCAGCAGCTTGGAGTGGGGTCAGGACACTGAAGCTTTCTTT
v_gene: TRBV5-1
j_gene: TRBJ1-1
abundance: NA
d_gene: NA
len: 15

CDR3aa: CASRPGNSGNTIYF
CDR3nt: TGTGCCAGCAGGCCCGGGAACTCTGGAAACACCATATATTTT
v_gene: TRBV6-5
j_gene: TRBJ1-3
abundance: NA
d_gene: NA
len: 14

CDR3aa: CASSWGRDEKLFF
CDR3nt: TGTGCCAGCAGCTGGGGCAGGGACGAAAAACTGTTTTTT
v_gene: TRBV7-9
j_gene: TRBJ1-4
abundance: NA
d_gene: NA
len: 13

CDR3aa: CASSQLSSTGAFF
CDR3nt: TGTGCCAGCAGCCAGTTGAGCTCAACGGGGGCTTTCTTT
v_gene: TRBV14
j_gene: TRBJ1-1
abundance: once
d_gene: NA
len: 13

CDR3aa: CASEAPGVNYGYTF
CDR3nt: TGTGCCAGCGAGGCCCCCGGGGTCAACTATGGCTACACCTTC
v_gene: TRBV6-5
j_gene: TRBJ1-2
abundance: NA
d_gene: NA
len: 14

CDR3aa: CASSYRQLNNSPLHF
CDR3nt: TGTGCCAGCAGTTATAGACAGCTTAATAATTCACCCCTCCACTTT
v_gene: TRBV6-5
j_gene: TRBJ1-6
abundance: NA
d_gene: NA
len: 15

CDR3aa: CASSYLDSLMNTEAFF
CDR3nt: TGTGCCAGCAGTTACCTAGACTCCCTCATGAACACTGAAGCTTTCTTT
v_gene: TRBV25-1
j_gene: TRBJ1-1
abundance: once
d_gene: NA
len: 16

CDR3aa: CASSISGGNQPQHF
CDR3nt: TGTGCCAGTAGTATATCGGGAGGGAATCAGCCCCAGCATTTT
v_gene: TRBV19
j_gene: TRBJ1-5
abundance: NA
d_gene: NA
len: 14

CDR3aa: CASRTSPNTDTQYF
CDR3nt: TGTGCCAGCAGGACTAGCCCCAACACAGATACGCAGTATTTT
v_gene: TRBV28
j_gene: TRBJ2-3
abundance: once
d_gene: TRBD2
len: 14

CDR3aa: CASIDTLWGDYGYTF
CDR3nt: TGTGCCAGCATCGACACCCTTTGGGGGGACTATGGCTACACCTTC
v_gene: TRBV2
j_gene: TRBJ1-2
abundance: NA
d_gene: NA
len: 15

CDR3aa: CASRGLAVFDEQFF
CDR3nt: TGTGCCAGCAGGGGACTAGCGGTCTTCGATGAGCAGTTCTTC
v_gene: TRBV2
j_gene: TRBJ2-1
abundance: NA
d_gene: TRBD2
len: 14

CDR3aa: CASSPQGRGETQYF
CDR3nt: TGTGCCAGTAGTCCCCAGGGGCGGGGAGAGACCCAGTACTTC
v_gene: TRBV19
j_gene: TRBJ2-5
abundance: NA
d_gene: NA
len: 14

CDR3aa: CASSFSPAANEKLFF
CDR3nt: TGTGCCAGCAGCTTCAGCCCCGCCGCTAATGAAAAACTGTTTTTT
v_gene: TRBV6-5
j_gene: TRBJ1-4
abundance: NA
d_gene: NA
len: 15

CDR3aa: CASSFQGSLGYTF
CDR3nt: TGTGCCAGCAGTTTTCAGGGAAGTCTGGGCTACACCTTC
v_gene: TRBV6-5
j_gene: TRBJ1-2
abundance: NA
d_gene: NA
len: 13

CDR3aa: CASSERTSGSYEQYF
CDR3nt: TGTGCCAGCAGTGAACGAACTAGCGGATCCTACGAGCAGTACTTC
v_gene: TRBV6-1
j_gene: TRBJ2-7
abundance: NA
d_gene: TRBD2
len: 15

CDR3aa: CASSRGLNTEAFF
CDR3nt: TGTGCCAGCAGCAGGGGGCTGAACACTGAAGCTTTCTTT
v_gene: TRBV6-6
j_gene: TRBJ1-1
abundance: NA
d_gene: TRBD1
len: 13

CDR3aa: CASSLEVSQETQYF
CDR3nt: TGCGCCAGCAGCTTGGAAGTCAGCCAAGAGACCCAGTACTTC
v_gene: TRBV5-1
j_gene: TRBJ2-5
abundance: NA
d_gene: NA
len: 14

CDR3aa: CASTNTWTDRQETQYF
CDR3nt: TGTGCCAGCACCAACACCTGGACGGACAGACAAGAGACCCAGTACTTC
v_gene: TRBV3-1/TRBV3-2
j_gene: TRBJ2-5
abundance: NA
d_gene: NA
len: 16

CDR3aa: CASSLDAAGGREKLFF
CDR3nt: TGTGCCAGCAGCTTAGATGCGGCAGGGGGCCGTGAAAAACTGTTTTTT
v_gene: TRBV7-8
j_gene: TRBJ1-4
abundance: few
d_gene: TRBD1
len: 16

CDR3aa: CASISGGGAEAFF
CDR3nt: TGTGCCAGCATTTCGGGGGGAGGGGCTGAAGCTTTCTTT
v_gene: TRBV28
j_gene: TRBJ1-1
abundance: NA
d_gene: NA
len: 13